These T cell receptor beta chains were read from a single sample in a study of early T cells in non-severe SARS-CoV-2 infection. TCRdb re-called the 5' RACE reads with MiXCR, one entry per CDR3 protein. The sample shows 85,000 to 100,000 distinct CDR3 sequences, roughly 11% of them seen only once. Sequencing was performed on whole blood, taken at baseline. The receptor set was obtained from an adult who was a healthcare worker with PCR-confirmed SARS-CoV-2 infection or an uninfected control (not recorded which). Each CDR3 is given with its conserved first and last residue.

j_call v_call cdr3_aa
TRBJ1-1 TRBV3-1 CASSQIGDTEAFF
TRBJ1-2 TRBV20-1 CSARVGSYGYTF
TRBJ2-1 TRBV28 CASSFRGGQFF
TRBJ1-1 TRBV4-3 CASSQAIGGYDTEAFF
TRBJ2-5 TRBV7-2 CASSPLGNTQYF
TRBJ2-3 TRBV7-2 CASSLPSGDTQYF
TRBJ2-3 TRBV29-1 CSVEGTSGRNTDTQYF
TRBJ1-1 TRBV6-2/TRBV6-3 CASSYSQNLVNTEAFF
TRBJ1-4 TRBV7-8 CASSLVGAWHEKLFF
TRBJ2-7 TRBV12-3/TRBV12-4 CASSYQSGDEQYF
TRBJ1-2 TRBV29-1 CSVEDLPGQGAVGYTF
TRBJ2-2 TRBV19 CASSATGVDTGELFF
TRBJ2-3 TRBV7-2 CASSPSSGGVTDTQYF
TRBJ1-1 TRBV12-3/TRBV12-4 CASSLVPKGTEAFF
TRBJ2-1 TRBV29-1 CSGSLRSGLINEQFF
TRBJ2-7 TRBV3-1 CASSQDLPGTGFNEQYF
TRBJ2-7 TRBV7-2 CASSLEMGASYEQYF
TRBJ2-1 TRBV29-1 CSGSGDSYNEQFF
TRBJ2-5 TRBV2 CASQAEAAETQYF
TRBJ1-4 TRBV20-1 CSALTGAGNEKLFF
TRBJ1-5 TRBV1 CTSSHQTTNQPQHF
TRBJ2-1 TRBV5-1 CASSLETGAYNEQFF
TRBJ2-1 TRBV7-6 CASSPLAGASYNEQFF
TRBJ1-4 TRBV30 CAWSVARSATNEKLFF
TRBJ2-3 TRBV6-5 CASSYSRGNTQYF
TRBJ1-6 TRBV20-1 CSASNRDHKGGSPLHF
TRBJ2-1 TRBV7-3 CASSFWGQSYNEQFF
TRBJ2-7 TRBV10-3 CAISRDRVSEQYF
TRBJ2-3 TRBV5-1 CASSGFTDTQYF
TRBJ1-1 TRBV6-6 CASSYGPNTEAFF
TRBJ1-3 TRBV5-1 CASSPDRPSSGNTIYF
TRBJ2-1 TRBV2 CASSESWGTYNEQFF
TRBJ2-2 TRBV7-3 CASSPFSNTGELFF
TRBJ2-7 TRBV28 CASRVRGSSYEQYF
TRBJ1-5 TRBV2 CASSEAPGGNGPQHF
TRBJ2-1 TRBV29-1 CSVVPGYNEQFF
TRBJ2-2 TRBV12-3/TRBV12-4 CASRDESGTVTGELFF
TRBJ2-7 TRBV10-3 CAIRGSYEQYF
TRBJ1-1 TRBV2 CASSERRMNTEAFF
TRBJ2-1 TRBV11-2 CASSLLAGGLGEQFF
TRBJ1-6 TRBV7-2 CASSPQDSPLHF
TRBJ2-2 TRBV15 CATSREPGGPSGELFF
TRBJ2-7 TRBV29-1 CSVERDRGYEQYF
TRBJ2-2 TRBV7-2 CASSLGGQGGTGELFF
TRBJ2-3 TRBV12-3/TRBV12-4 CASSLDRSATDTQYF
TRBJ2-1 TRBV7-2 CASSRGTEYNEQFF
TRBJ2-1 TRBV4-2 CASSPIAGGPVNEQFF
TRBJ1-5 TRBV29-1 CSAPTPSWGAMGNQPQHF
TRBJ2-4 TRBV10-3 CAISEPRQGRSIQYF
TRBJ2-1 TRBV6-2/TRBV6-3 CASRASGSSYNEQFF
TRBJ2-1 TRBV21-1 CASSKGGWDRAYNEQFF
TRBJ2-7 TRBV19 CATREGPSYEQYF
TRBJ1-2 TRBV6-1 CASKMIQGYYGYTF
TRBJ2-5 TRBV5-4 CASSWGTEQETQYF
TRBJ1-1 TRBV7-9 CASSSERTGMNTEAFF
TRBJ1-6 TRBV5-1 CASSYGQGAESPLHF
TRBJ2-3 TRBV3-1 CASSREGREIDTQYF